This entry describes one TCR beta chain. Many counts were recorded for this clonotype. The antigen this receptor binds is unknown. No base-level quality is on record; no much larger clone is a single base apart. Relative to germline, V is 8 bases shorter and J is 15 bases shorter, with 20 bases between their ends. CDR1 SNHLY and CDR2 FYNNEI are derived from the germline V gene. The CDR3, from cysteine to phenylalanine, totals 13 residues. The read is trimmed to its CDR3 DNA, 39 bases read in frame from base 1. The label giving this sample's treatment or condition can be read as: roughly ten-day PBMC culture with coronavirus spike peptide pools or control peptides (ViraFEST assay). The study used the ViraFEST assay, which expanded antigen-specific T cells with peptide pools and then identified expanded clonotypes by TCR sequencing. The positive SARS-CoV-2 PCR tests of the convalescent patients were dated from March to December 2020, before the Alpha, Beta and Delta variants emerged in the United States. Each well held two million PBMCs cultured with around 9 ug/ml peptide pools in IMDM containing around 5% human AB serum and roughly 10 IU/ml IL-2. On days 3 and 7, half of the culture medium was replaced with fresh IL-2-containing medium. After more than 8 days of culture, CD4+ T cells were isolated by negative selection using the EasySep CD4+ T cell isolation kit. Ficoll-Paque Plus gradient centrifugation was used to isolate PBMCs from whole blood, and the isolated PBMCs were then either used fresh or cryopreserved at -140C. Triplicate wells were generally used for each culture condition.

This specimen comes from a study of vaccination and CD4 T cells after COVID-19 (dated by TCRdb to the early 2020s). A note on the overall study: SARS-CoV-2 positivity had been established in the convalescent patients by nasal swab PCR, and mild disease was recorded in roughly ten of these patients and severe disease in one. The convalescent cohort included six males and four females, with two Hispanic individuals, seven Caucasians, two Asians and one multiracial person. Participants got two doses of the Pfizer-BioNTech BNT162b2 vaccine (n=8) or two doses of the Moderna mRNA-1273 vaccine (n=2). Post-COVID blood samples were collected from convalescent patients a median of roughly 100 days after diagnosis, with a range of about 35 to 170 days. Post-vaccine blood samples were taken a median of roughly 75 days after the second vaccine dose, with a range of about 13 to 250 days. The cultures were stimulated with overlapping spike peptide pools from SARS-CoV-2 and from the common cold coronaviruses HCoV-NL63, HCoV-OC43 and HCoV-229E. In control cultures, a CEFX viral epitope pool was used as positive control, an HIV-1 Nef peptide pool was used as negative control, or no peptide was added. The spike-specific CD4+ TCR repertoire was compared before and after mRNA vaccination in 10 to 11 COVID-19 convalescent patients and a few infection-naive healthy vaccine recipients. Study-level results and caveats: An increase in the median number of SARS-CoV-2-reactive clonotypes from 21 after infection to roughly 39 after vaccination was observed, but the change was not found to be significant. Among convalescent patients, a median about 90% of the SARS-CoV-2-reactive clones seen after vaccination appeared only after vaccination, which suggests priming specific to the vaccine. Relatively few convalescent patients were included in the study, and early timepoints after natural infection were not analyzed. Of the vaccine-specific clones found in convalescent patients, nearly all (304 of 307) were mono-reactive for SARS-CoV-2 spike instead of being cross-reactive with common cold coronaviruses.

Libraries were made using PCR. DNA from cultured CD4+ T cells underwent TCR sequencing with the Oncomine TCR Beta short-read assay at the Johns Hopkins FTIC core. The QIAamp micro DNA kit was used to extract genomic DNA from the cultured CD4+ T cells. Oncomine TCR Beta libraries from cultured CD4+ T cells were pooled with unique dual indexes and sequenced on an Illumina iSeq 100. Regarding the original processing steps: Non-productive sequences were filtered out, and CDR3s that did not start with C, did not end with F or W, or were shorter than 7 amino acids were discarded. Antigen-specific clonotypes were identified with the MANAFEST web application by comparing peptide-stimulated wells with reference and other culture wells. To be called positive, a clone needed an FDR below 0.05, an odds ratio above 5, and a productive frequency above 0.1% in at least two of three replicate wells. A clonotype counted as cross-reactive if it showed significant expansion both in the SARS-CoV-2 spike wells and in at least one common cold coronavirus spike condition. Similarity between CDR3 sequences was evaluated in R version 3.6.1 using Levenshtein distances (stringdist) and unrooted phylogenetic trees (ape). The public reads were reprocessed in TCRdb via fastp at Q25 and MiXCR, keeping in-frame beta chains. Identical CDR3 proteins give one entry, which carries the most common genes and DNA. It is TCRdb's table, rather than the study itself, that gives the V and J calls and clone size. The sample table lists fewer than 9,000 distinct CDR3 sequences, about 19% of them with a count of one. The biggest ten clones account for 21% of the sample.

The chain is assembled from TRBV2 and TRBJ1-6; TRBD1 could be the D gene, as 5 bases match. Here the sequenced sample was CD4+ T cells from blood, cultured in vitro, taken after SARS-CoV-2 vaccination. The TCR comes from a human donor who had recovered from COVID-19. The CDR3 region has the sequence CASSAAPRVVLHF. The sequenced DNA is TGTGCCAGCTCCGCGGCGCCCAGGGTTGTCCTCCACTTT.